These T cell receptor beta chains were read from a single sample in a study of blood T cell repertoires in COVID-19. Generated by immunoSEQ multiplex PCR, the TCRdb table keeps only in-frame clones and is missing some. Here the sample spans some 390,000 clones, approximately 86% being singletons. Sequences were obtained from peripheral blood. The receptors were gathered from a human donor in a cohort sampled during active COVID-19. Both conserved end residues are part of each CDR3. Each record gives: V gene, J gene, D gene, clone size, CDR3 protein, CDR3 DNA. The D gene is left open where the match is weak. Size is stated for part of the rows, as once, few or many counts, or as a class when the clone is expanded.

>TRBV5-1|TRBJ2-5|TRBD2|.
CASSLEAGPQYF
TGCGCCAGCAGCTTGGAAGCGGGACCTCAGTACTTC
>TRBV28|TRBJ2-3|TRBD1|.
CASSLVDRVGDTQYF
TGTGCCAGCAGCCTGGTGGACAGGGTTGGAGATACGCAGTATTTT
>TRBV6-5|TRBJ2-1|TRBD2|.
CASSPGLAGAVSPFF
TGTGCCAGCAGTCCCGGACTAGCGGGAGCCGTTTCTCCGTTCTTC
>TRBV5-5|TRBJ2-6|.|.
CASRRVGANVLTF
TGTGCCAGCCGGAGAGTAGGGGCCAACGTCCTGACTTTC
>TRBV7-9|TRBJ1-4|.|.
CASSLQGTNEKLFF
TGTGCCAGCAGCTTACAGGGGACTAATGAAAAACTGTTTTTT
>TRBV19|TRBJ1-5|.|.
CAINNEAGPRYSNQPQHF
TGTGCCATCAACAACGAGGCGGGACCCAGGTATAGCAATCAGCCCCAGCATTTT
>TRBV5-1|TRBJ2-3|TRBD1|.
CASSWDRGTDTQYF
TGCGCCAGCAGCTGGGACAGGGGCACAGATACGCAGTATTTT
>TRBV3-1/TRBV3-2|TRBJ1-2|.|once
CASSREHTTNYGYTF
TGTGCCAGCAGCCGAGAGCATACTACTAACTATGGCTACACCTTC
>TRBV7-8|TRBJ2-7|.|.
CASSLVTGQTYEQYF
TGTGCCAGCAGCTTAGTCACGGGACAAACCTACGAGCAGTACTTC
>TRBV30|TRBJ1-2|.|few
CAWIEGNWNYGYTF
TGTGCCTGGATAGAGGGAAACTGGAACTATGGCTACACCTTC
>TRBV4-1|TRBJ1-2|TRBD1|.
CASSQGQGPYGYTF
TGCGCCAGCAGCCAAGGACAGGGACCCTATGGCTACACCTTC
>TRBV11-2|TRBJ2-7|.|.
CASSIILGAPNYEQYF
TGTGCCAGCAGCATAATACTGGGAGCGCCGAACTACGAGCAGTACTTC
>TRBV4-1|TRBJ2-7|.|.
CASSPLPGGAEQYF
TGCGCCAGCAGCCCTCTTCCTGGGGGGGCGGAGCAGTACTTC
>TRBV7-9|TRBJ2-7|.|.
CASSPPGLSYEQYF
TGTGCCAGCAGCCCCCCGGGACTCTCCTACGAGCAGTACTTC
>TRBV24-1|TRBJ2-1|.|.
CATSETGKSLSHEQFF
TGTGCCACCAGTGAGACCGGGAAAAGCCTGAGCCATGAGCAGTTCTTC
>TRBV6-5|TRBJ2-5|TRBD1|.
CASSYYGDSQETQYF
TGTGCCAGCAGTTACTACGGGGACAGTCAAGAGACCCAGTACTTC
>TRBV6-5|TRBJ2-7|.|.
CASTAGEILPYEQYF
TGTGCCAGCACTGCCGGAGAAATTCTTCCCTACGAGCAGTACTTC
>TRBV18|TRBJ2-2|.|.
CASSPFTARGTGELFF
TGTGCCAGCTCACCATTTACTGCTCGAGGCACCGGGGAGCTGTTTTTT
>TRBV2|TRBJ2-7|TRBD2|few
CASSEIIVAGEQYF
TGTGCCAGCAGTGAAATAATTGTAGCGGGGGAGCAGTACTTC
>TRBV11-2|TRBJ2-3|.|.
CASSLDAATDTQYF
TGTGCCAGCAGCTTAGATGCGGCTACAGATACGCAGTATTTT
>TRBV6-5|TRBJ2-1|TRBD2|.
CASKSGGRAPHEQFF
TGTGCCAGCAAGTCGGGCGGGAGGGCCCCCCATGAGCAGTTCTTC
>TRBV5-1|TRBJ2-7|TRBD2|.
CASSLGLGLYEQYF
TGCGCCAGCAGCCTGGGACTAGGTCTTTACGAGCAGTACTTC
>TRBV15|TRBJ2-5|.|.
CATSRDLGGARETQYF
TGTGCCACCAGCAGAGATCTGGGGGGGGCGAGGGAGACCCAGTACTTC
>TRBV11-2|TRBJ2-1|.|.
CASSLDPQLVGEQFF
TGTGCCAGCAGCTTAGATCCCCAACTAGTAGGTGAGCAGTTCTTC
>TRBV18|TRBJ2-5|.|.
CASSENSREETQYF
TGTGCCAGCTCGGAAAACTCCAGGGAAGAGACCCAGTACTTC
>TRBV9|TRBJ2-5|TRBD2|.
CASSVSGGAETQYF
TGTGCCAGCAGCGTTAGCGGGGGGGCAGAGACCCAGTACTTC
>TRBV4-1|TRBJ1-1|TRBD1|.
CASSQTGSTEAFF
TGCGCCAGCAGCCAGACAGGGAGCACTGAAGCTTTCTTT
>TRBV9|TRBJ2-3|TRBD2|.
CASSVGSGSLERASTDTQYF
TGTGCCAGCAGCGTAGGTAGCGGGAGCCTGGAAAGAGCTAGCACAGATACGCAGTATTTT
>TRBV7-3|TRBJ1-1|.|.
CASSWEAYTEAFF
TGTGCCAGTTCCTGGGAGGCCTACACTGAAGCTTTCTTT
>TRBV15|TRBJ2-5|TRBD1|.
CATSRDTGGQGEEETQYF
TGTGCCACCAGCAGAGACACAGGAGGACAGGGTGAGGAAGAGACCCAGTACTTC
>TRBV20-1|TRBJ2-5|.|.
CSARGDTQYF
TGCAGTGCTAGGGGAGACACCCAGTACTTC
>TRBV6-6|TRBJ2-7|TRBD1|.
CASSYTRQGASYEQYF
TGTGCCAGCAGTTACACAAGACAGGGGGCCTCCTACGAGCAGTACTTC
>TRBV18|TRBJ2-5|TRBD2|.
CASSPTSGGQEETQYF
TGTGCCAGCTCACCGACTAGCGGGGGCCAAGAAGAGACCCAGTACTTC
>TRBV28|TRBJ1-1|TRBD1|.
CASSRGIAEAFF
TGTGCCAGCAGCAGGGGGATCGCTGAAGCTTTCTTT
>TRBV5-1|TRBJ2-1|TRBD2|.
CASSRTSGSNEQFF
TGCGCCAGCAGCCGGACTAGCGGGAGTAATGAGCAGTTCTTC
>TRBV18|TRBJ1-2|TRBD1|.
CASSPGGTAPGYGYTF
TGTGCCAGCTCACCAGGGGGGACAGCCCCAGGGTATGGCTACACCTTC
>TRBV14|TRBJ2-2|TRBD1|.
CASSPSTGDTGELFF
TGTGCCAGCAGCCCCTCGACAGGGGACACCGGGGAGCTGTTTTTT